This T cell receptor beta chain appears in the sequencing data of a study of regulatory T cells in long-lasting Graves disease. In this sample, this clonotype turned up many times. Arm-PCR of CDR3 regions with iRepertoire HTBI primers generated TCR beta libraries. TCRdb reprocessed the multiplex PCR reads via MiXCR and lists one record per CDR3 protein. The sample lists 240,000 or so distinct CDR3 sequences, about 19% occurring once. Germline V gene lookup returns CDR1 SGHTA and CDR2 FQGNSA. This CDR3 region has 15 residues. The V gene end was trimmed by 5 bases and the J gene end by 5 bases; junction bases not matched to a gene: 5. Time point here: newly diagnosed GD, antithyroid drugs for less than 3 months. RNA isolated from PBMCs was used to make the TCR library. From an endocrinology department in Xi'an, China, came the patients.

This chain uses TRBV7-2 with TRBJ2-1; 11 nucleotides agree with TRBD2. Sequencing used peripheral blood mononuclear cells (PBMCs), obtained at new diagnosis, from a patient treated with antithyroid drugs. The sequence derives from a female donor with Graves disease. The CDR3 is CASSLTSGSHNEQFF. The CDR3 DNA follows: TGTGCCAGCAGCCTAACTAGCGGGAGTCACAATGAGCAGTTCTTC.